This T cell receptor beta chain emerged from a study of T and B cells in COVID-19 patients. Study-wide findings and caveats: Active COVID-19 showed highly clonal TRB repertoires; recovery showed diversity and richness above healthy donors. Few blood samples existed from mildly ill patients during symptoms or early in severe cases. The recovered cohort had thousands of exclusive TCR clusters, including some 33 low generation probability clusters. Patients with COVID-19 reportedly showed strongly skewed T cell receptor beta variable and joining gene usage.

V gave up 1 base and J gave up 9 bases; unmatched junction bases: 6. This CDR3 spans 13 amino acids. The germline V gene encodes CDR1 SQVTM and CDR2 ANQGSEA. BIOMED2 TRB-A/B primer pools were used in multiplex TRB PCR. TCRdb passed the multiplex PCR reads through MiXCR, listing each CDR3 protein once. The data show more than 20,000 distinct CDR3 sequences, 32% seen once. On this clonotype: Its antigen is unknown.

Blood genomic DNA input for TRB amplification was about 240-550 ng. V is TRBV29-1 and J is TRBJ2-1; 7 nucleotides align to TRBD1. The material sequenced was blood. This clonotype was sampled from a human donor who had recovered from COVID-19. The chain's CDR3 is CSVEGKGGGEQFF. CDR3 sequence (DNA): TGCAGCGTTGAAGGCAAAGGGGGCGGTGAGCAGTTCTTC.